The 29 T cell receptor beta chains given below trace back to one sample, sequenced in a study of T cells in Graves' hyperthyroidism and ophthalmopathy. RNA transcripts were the template for amplifying TCR beta CDR3 regions. HTBI primers drove first-round RT-PCR of the TCR CDR3. Using its own MiXCR run on the multiplex PCR reads, TCRdb lists one record per CDR3 protein. Of 700,000 or so distinct CDR3 sequences listed, roughly 15% are singletons. Sample: blood. These receptors were obtained from a woman aged 50 to 60 with Graves' ophthalmopathy.

This clonotype came up a few times. This chain links TRBV29-1 with TRBJ2-5; 7 bases are shared with TRBD1. Trimming took 0 bases from V and 2 from J; bases not matched to a gene: 3. The CDR3 spans 14 residues. Germline lookup yields CDR1 SQVTM and CDR2 ANQGSEA. The DNA of the CDR3 is TGCAGCGTTGAAGATGCCAGGGGGCAAGAGACCCAGTACTTC. Protein: CSVEDARGQETQYF.

This clonotype occurred many times. This chain uses TRBV2 with TRBJ2-5, with unresolved D. Trimming removed 6 bases from V and 5 bases from J, with 13 bases in between. Germline CDR1 is SNHLY and CDR2 is FYNNEI. This CDR3 spans 13 amino acids. DNA of the CDR3: TGTGCCAGCAGCAATCCTTTAGTGGAGACCCAGTACTTC. Its protein is CASSNPLVETQYF.

On this clonotype: This may be a read error, as it is one base from a much larger clone. V is TRBV7-9 and J is TRBJ2-1; 7 bases fit TRBD2. CDR1 SEHNR and CDR2 FQNEAQ come from the germline V gene (reference sequence). The CDR3 spans 16 residues. The CDR3 is CAGSFPSGYSYNEQFF. CDR3 coding DNA: TGTGCCGGCAGCTTCCCTAGCGGATACTCCTACAATGAGCAGTTCTTC.

This sequence joins TRBV15 and TRBJ1-4; 7 nucleotides line up with TRBD1. The CDR3 runs 15 residues. Germline V lookup: CDR1 LNHNV, CDR2 YYDKDF (reference sequence). The trim removed 3 bases at V and 7 bases at J, leaving 8 bases unmatched. The CDR3 reads CATSSARQGSEKLFF. In nucleotides, the CDR3 is TGTGCCACCAGCAGCGCTCGACAGGGTAGTGAAAAACTGTTTTTT. Variable domain in full (rest from reference TRBV15 and TRBJ1-4): DAMVIQNPRYQVTQFGKPVTLSCSQTLNHNVMYWYQQKSSQAPKLLFHYYDKDFNNEADTPDNFQSRRPNTSFCFLDIRSPGLGDTAMYLCATSSARQGSEKLFFGSGTQLSVL.

At least ten counts were recorded for this clonotype. This chain links TRBV15 with TRBJ1-2; no clear D gene. V lost 0 bases, J lost 3 bases, and 11 bases lay in between. In germline, CDR1 is LNHNV, CDR2 YYDKDF (reference sequence). The length of the CDR3 is 15 residues. The CDR3 coding sequence is TGTGCCACCAGCAGAGATCCGGGAATCGACTATGGCTACACCTTC. As protein: CATSRDPGIDYGYTF.

This clonotype was counted at least ten times. J is TRBJ1-1 and V is TRBV4-2; D uncertain. V was trimmed by 1 base and J by 5 bases, leaving 5 bases between them. In germline, CDR1 is LGHNA, CDR2 YNFKEQ. The CDR3 runs to 12 residues. The CDR3 DNA reads as TGTGCCAGCAGCCAAGGCCAGACTGAAGCTTTCTTT. Its translation is CASSQGQTEAFF.

This clonotype has a count of ten or more. CDR3 nucleotide sequence: TGTGCCAGCAGAGATATCGACAGTCTCCACGAGCAGTACTTC. Its translation: CASRDIDSLHEQYF. V gene TRBV2 combines with J gene TRBJ2-7, with a tentative D call TRBD1 (5 bases). Looked up from germline, CDR1 is SNHLY and CDR2 is FYNNEI. This CDR3 region has 14 residues. V lost 6 bases, J lost 5 bases, and 17 bases lay in between.

The chain is built from TRBV9 and TRBJ2-1; a possible D gene is TRBD2 (6 bases). CDR3 length equals 15 residues. V lost 0 bases and J lost 6, with 13 bases in between. Germline CDR1 SGDLS, CDR2 YYNGEE. The CDR3 DNA reads TGTGCCAGCAGCGTAGAGGGGTCGGGAGCCAATGAGCAGTTCTTC. It yields the protein CASSVEGSGANEQFF.

This clonotype was detected a few times. The chain couples TRBV6-2 or TRBV6-3 to TRBJ2-3; perhaps TRBD1 as D (5 bases). Trimming stripped 6 bases from V and 4 bases from J, with 14 bases between. The CDR3 is made up of 14 amino acids. Germline V CDR1 and CDR2: MNHEY, SVGEGT. The CDR3 sequence is CASRLQGGADTQYF. The CDR3 DNA reads TGTGCCAGCAGACTGCAGGGTGGAGCAGATACGCAGTATTTT.

The chain has TRBV5-8 and TRBJ2-5, with 15 positions matching TRBD2. The ends lost 0 bases at V and 0 bases at J; junction bases unmatched: 12. CDR1 and CDR2 (germline): SGHTS, YDEGEE. The CDR3 length is 21 residues. CDR3 in DNA: TGTGCCAGCAGCTTGGAGTCCCCCGTTGGACTAGCGGGAGGGTACCAAGAGACCCAGTACTTC. Protein sequence: CASSLESPVGLAGGYQETQYF. The whole variable domain, remainder taken from reference TRBV5-8 and TRBJ2-5, is EAGVTQSPTHLIKTRGQQATLRCSPISGHTSVYWYQQALGLGLQFLLWYDEGEERNRGNFPPRFSGRQFPNYSSELNVNALELEDSALYLCASSLESPVGLAGGYQETQYFGPGTRLLVL.

This clonotype was counted between two and nine times. The chain has TRBV5-1 and TRBJ1-2; D might be TRBD1 (5 bases). CDR1 SGHRS and CDR2 YFSETQ come from the germline V gene. CDR3 length: 14 amino acids. The V end lost 2 bases, the J end lost 5 bases, and 13 bases lay between the germline ends. The CDR3 coding sequence is TGCGCCAGCAGCTTTCAGCAGGGACGGTATGGCTACACCTTC. It is translated as CASSFQQGRYGYTF.

This clonotype was counted between two and nine times. The V call is TRBV20-1, the J call TRBJ1-4; D gene uncertain. The CDR3 sequence is 11 residues long. Per the germline V gene, CDR1 is DFQATT and CDR2 is SNEGSKA (reference sequence). Trimming removed 6 bases from V and 14 bases from J, with 16 bases in between. The CDR3 DNA is TGCAGTGCAGGAGACCACCCCCGTCTGTTTTTT. It specifies CSAGDHPRLFF.

In this sample, this clonotype turned up many times. In DNA, the CDR3 is TGTGCCAGCAGTTTACTCAGGAGCACAGATACGCAGTATTTT. Protein sequence: CASSLLRSTDTQYF. The J gene is TRBJ2-3, the V gene TRBV12-3 or TRBV12-4; no clear D. The CDR3 totals 14 residues. Between the trimmed V and J ends, which lost 2 bases and 0 bases, there was a span of 6 bases.

The chain links TRBV10-3 to TRBJ2-5; 7 positions agree with TRBD2. Germline CDR1 reads ENHRY; CDR2 reads SYGVKD. The CDR3 spans 16 residues. Losses at the gene ends were 4 bases for V and 2 bases for J; bases not matched to a gene: 10. The CDR3, as DNA: TGTGCCATCAGTGTGACGGTGGGGGGGGAACAAGAGACCCAGTACTTC. Protein sequence: CAISVTVGGEQETQYF.

As for this clonotype: A clone one base away is much larger, so this may be a read error. J is TRBJ1-1 and V is TRBV30, with D perhaps matching TRBD1 (6 bases). Germline V gives CDR1 GTSNPN, CDR2 SVGIG (reference sequence). The CDR3 length is 13 residues. Trimming removed 3 bases at V and 5 bases at J, with 13 bases between. The CDR3 sequence: CAWSYGGHTEAFF. CDR3 nucleotides: TGTGCCTGGAGCTACGGGGGGCATACTGAAGCTTTCTTT.

The chain carries TRBV19 and TRBJ2-1; the D gene is possibly TRBD1 (6 bases). The V end lost 9 bases, the J end lost 10 bases, and 19 bases lay between the germline ends. CDR1 and CDR2 from the germline V gene are LNHDA and SQIVND (reference sequence). The CDR3 runs to 13 residues. DNA for the CDR3: TGTGCCAGCATCGACAGGACCTGGGGCGAGCAGTTCTTC. It translates to CASIDRTWGEQFF.

This clonotype appeared many times. The CDR3 region is CASSSPGESGGAKTQYF. Here the CDR3 DNA reads TGTGCCAGCAGCTCCCCAGGCGAGTCGGGGGGCGCAAAGACCCAGTACTTC. The chain joins TRBV5-4 to TRBJ2-5, with a tentative D call TRBD2 (7 bases). The CDR3 consists of 17 residues. Germline CDR1 is SGHNT and CDR2 is YYREEE (reference sequence). V was clipped by 3 bases and J by 6 bases, with 24 bases between them. The full variable domain, rest sourced from reference TRBV5-4 and TRBJ2-5, is ETGVTQSPTHLIKTRGQQVTLRCSSQSGHNTVSWYQQALGQGPQFIFQYYREEENGRGNFPPRFSGLQFPNYSSELNVNALELDDSALYLCASSSPGESGGAKTQYFGPGTRLLVL.

This clonotype was observed many times. The CDR3 spells CASSNPTSGHYEQYF. The CDR3 nucleotides are TGTGCCAGCAGCAACCCCACTAGCGGCCACTACGAGCAGTACTTC. V gene TRBV7-2 combines with J gene TRBJ2-7, with TRBD2 matching over 8 bases. J lost 3 bases, V lost 5 bases, and 9 bases had no gene match. The length of the CDR3 is 15 residues. Germline V gene lookup returns CDR1 SGHTA and CDR2 FQGNSA. Looking up the rest from reference TRBV7-2 and TRBJ2-7 gives the full variable domain: GAGVSQSPSNKVTEKGKDVELRCDPISGHTALYWYRQSLGQGLEFLIYFQGNSAPDKSGLPSDRFSAERTGGSVSTLTIQRTQQEDSAVYLCASSNPTSGHYEQYFGPGTRLTVT.

The chain has TRBV7-9 and TRBJ1-3, with unresolved D. The CDR3 consists of 12 residues. Germline lookup yields CDR1 SEHNR and CDR2 FQNEAQ (reference sequence). V lost 3 bases to trimming and J lost 4 bases, with 4 bases between them. The CDR3 loop is CASSFQGNTIYF. CDR3 nucleotide sequence: TGTGCCAGCAGCTTTCAGGGAAACACCATATATTTT.

There are many counts of this clonotype. An end of the junction does not agree with germline; a read error may underlie this. The J gene is TRBJ2-1, the V gene TRBV4-3; the match to TRBD1 covers 8 bases. The CDR3 spans 15 residues. Germline V gene data show CDR1 as LGHNA and CDR2 as YSLEER. The CDR3 bases are TGTGCCAGCAGCCAAGACAGGGGTTCCTACAATGAGCAGTTCTTC. It codes for CASSQDRGSYNEQFF.

This clonotype was seen ten or more times. The chain recombines TRBV10-3 with TRBJ2-7; D not certain. Germline V CDR1 and CDR2: ENHRY, SYGVKD. The V and J ends lost 10 bases and 0 bases respectively, with 13 bases between them. This CDR3 contains 13 residues. In DNA form, the CDR3 reads TGTGCCACTACAACACCAAACTCCTACGAGCAGTACTTC. Protein sequence: CATTTPNSYEQYF.

In this sample, this clonotype turned up many times. The CDR3: CASTTGTGAVETQYF. The CDR3 DNA sequence: TGTGCCAGCACCACCGGGACAGGGGCGGTCGAGACCCAGTACTTC. The gene calls are TRBV18 and TRBJ2-5, with 10 bases identical to TRBD1. The germline V gene encodes CDR1 KGHSH and CDR2 LQKENI. The CDR3 contains 15 residues. V trimming: 8 bases; J trimming: 5 bases; junction bases outside the gene matches: 11.

Ten or more counts support this clonotype. This chain links TRBV27 with TRBJ2-7; no firm D call. This CDR3 is 15 amino acids long. Germline CDR1 is MNHEY and CDR2 is SMNVEV (reference sequence). The V gene lost 5 bases and the J gene lost 1 base, with 15 bases spanning the gap. The CDR3 sequence is CASSPTWFRSYEQYF. As DNA, the CDR3 is TGTGCCAGCAGTCCCACCTGGTTTCGTTCCTACGAGCAGTACTTC.

Only a few counts were recorded for this clonotype. The rearrangement uses TRBV6-1 and TRBJ2-7; either TRBD1 or TRBD2 may fit D (5 bases each). CDR1 and CDR2 (germline): MNHNS, SASEGT. The CDR3 spans 16 residues. V lost 0 bases and J 2 bases, leaving 14 bases between the germline ends. The CDR3 spells CASSEALGAGTYEQYF. CDR3 coding DNA: TGTGCCAGCAGTGAAGCGCTCGGGGCAGGGACCTACGAGCAGTACTTC.

This clonotype was recorded at least ten times. V usage is TRBV10-3 and J usage is TRBJ1-4; D uncertain. Germline V gives CDR1 ENHRY, CDR2 SYGVKD. V was pared by 3 bases and J by 8 bases, with 10 bases between. The CDR3 totals 13 residues. In DNA, the CDR3 is TGTGCCATCAGTGACCATGGAAGAGAAAAACTGTTTTTT. This gives the protein CAISDHGREKLFF.

The chain has TRBV15 and TRBJ2-7; the match to TRBD1 covers 7 bases. Trimming at V came to 0 bases and at J to 0 bases, leaving 5 bases not matched to a gene. The CDR3 sequence is 16 residues long. Germline CDR1 reads LNHNV; CDR2 reads YYDKDF (reference sequence). The CDR3 coding sequence is TGTGCCACCAGCAGAGATAGAGGGGGCGACTCCTACGAGCAGTACTTC. Its translation: CATSRDRGGDSYEQYF.

The rearrangement uses TRBV4-2 and TRBJ2-7; tentative D call: TRBD1 (8 bases). This CDR3 has 16 amino acids. V was pared by 4 bases and J by 4 bases, with 20 bases between. Germline V gene lookup returns CDR1 LGHNA and CDR2 YNFKEQ. CDR3 protein: CASSRESGTGGYEQYF. CDR3 DNA sequence: TGTGCCAGCAGCCGCGAGAGCGGGACAGGAGGTTACGAGCAGTACTTC.

The V call is TRBV28, the J call TRBJ2-2, with D maybe TRBD1 (6 bases). Trimming removed 4 bases from V and 7 bases from J, with 22 bases in between. This CDR3 comprises 17 residues. Germline V gene data show CDR1 as MDHEN and CDR2 as SYDVKM. The CDR3 sequence is CASSSPGTQLAGGELFF. For the CDR3, the DNA is TGTGCCAGCAGTTCCCCAGGGACACAACTTGCGGGCGGGGAGCTGTTTTTT. The entire variable domain, with the rest obtained from reference TRBV28 and TRBJ2-2, is as follows: DVKVTQSSRYLVKRTGEKVFLECVQDMDHENMFWYRQDPGLGLRLIYFSYDVKMKEKGDIPEGYSVSREKKERFSLILESASTNQTSMYLCASSSPGTQLAGGELFFGEGSRLTVL.

Many counts were recorded for this clonotype. This rearrangement joins TRBV18 to TRBJ1-5, with a tentative D call TRBD1 (6 bases). The germline V gene encodes CDR1 KGHSH and CDR2 LQKENI. This CDR3 contains 14 residues. V lost 3 bases and J lost 7, with 13 bases in between. The DNA of the CDR3 is TGTGCCAGCTCACCGGCGGGGGCGGGGCAGCCCCAGCATTTT. Protein sequence: CASSPAGAGQPQHF. Full variable domain (rest looked up from reference TRBV18 and TRBJ1-5): NAGVMQNPRHLVRRRGQEARLRCSPMKGHSHVYWYRQLPEEGLKFMVYLQKENIIDESGMPKERFSAEFPKEGPSILRIQQVVRGDSAAYFCASSPAGAGQPQHFGDGTRLSIL.